These 9 T cell receptor beta chains were sequenced from one sample in a study of T-cell reconstitution after alpha-beta-depleted transplantation in children. Preparation of the TCRbeta library involved a method that used unique molecular identifiers. Each CDR3 protein gets one entry after TCRdb re-called the PCR reads with MiXCR. This sample has about 360,000 distinct CDR3 sequences, with more than 10% found just once. The sequenced sample was PBMCs, obtained from the stem cell graft. The receptors here all came from a human donor who donated a stem cell graft to a child with Fanconi anemia.

There are many counts of this clonotype. This rearrangement joins TRBV7-9 to TRBJ2-3, with D perhaps matching TRBD2 (6 bases). In germline, CDR1 is SEHNR, CDR2 FQNEAQ (reference sequence). There are 14 residues in the CDR3. Deletions cut 6 bases from V and 4 bases from J, with 14 bases between. The CDR3 spells CASRPRGNPDTQYF. CDR3 sequence (DNA): TGTGCCAGCAGACCACGGGGGAATCCAGATACGCAGTATTTT.

The chain joins TRBV5-1 to TRBJ2-1; 10 bases are a match to TRBD1. The CDR3 spans 16 residues. The trim removed 4 bases at V and 8 bases at J, leaving 12 bases unmatched. Germline CDR1 SGHRS, CDR2 YFSETQ. CDR3 protein: CASSRDTGTGVDEQFF. The CDR3 DNA reads TGCGCCAGCAGCCGAGACACCGGGACAGGGGTCGATGAGCAGTTCTTC.

This clonotype has just a few counts. The CDR3 DNA sequence: TGTGCCAGCTCCCCCGGCGGGGGGTCTTCGGTGAACACTGAAGCTTTCTTT. This encodes CASSPGGGSSVNTEAFF. This chain links TRBV18 with TRBJ1-1, with D possibly being TRBD1 (5 bases). The CDR3 loop spans 17 amino acids. V was trimmed by 6 bases and J by 0 bases, leaving 20 bases between them. In germline, CDR1 is KGHSH, CDR2 LQKENI.

On this clonotype itself: It may be a read error: a sequence one base away is much more abundant. This chain uses TRBV5-1 with TRBJ2-3, with 8 bases matching TRBD2. The CDR3 totals 16 residues. V trimming: 0 bases; J trimming: 2 bases; junction bases outside the gene matches: 5. Looked up from germline, CDR1 is SGHRS and CDR2 is YFSETQ. CDR3 protein: CASSLDRAGATDTQYF. The CDR3 nucleotides are TGCGCCAGCAGCTTGGATCGAGCGGGGGCCACAGATACGCAGTATTTT.

This clonotype showed up just a few times. The rearrangement uses TRBV29-1 and TRBJ1-5, with a tentative D call TRBD1 (5 bases). CDR1 and CDR2 from the germline V gene are SQVTM and ANQGSEA. The V gene lost 4 bases and the J gene lost 11 bases, with 18 bases spanning the gap. This CDR3 spans 13 amino acids. The CDR3 nucleotides are TGCAGCGTTGCCTCAGGTGGGACCGCGGCCCAGCATTTT. Amino acids: CSVASGGTAAQHF. Full variable domain (outside the CDR3, taken from reference TRBV29-1 and TRBJ1-5): SAVISQKPSRDICQRGTSLTIQCQVDSQVTMMFWYRQQPGQSLTLIATANQGSEATYESGFVIDKFPISRPNLTFSTLTVSNMSPEDSSIYLCSVASGGTAAQHFGDGTRLSIL.

This chain links TRBV6-2 or TRBV6-3 with TRBJ2-7; a possible D gene is TRBD1 (6 bases). V lost 5 bases to trimming and J lost 0 bases, with 20 bases between them. In germline, CDR1 is MNHEY, CDR2 SVGEGT. The CDR3 spans 17 residues. CDR3 protein: CASSPGALRTSSYEQYV. CDR3 DNA sequence: TGTGCCAGCAGTCCAGGGGCGCTCCGCACAAGCTCCTACGAGCAGTACGTC.

The chain is built from TRBV15 and TRBJ2-3, with 8 bases lining up with TRBD1. The length of the CDR3 is 17 residues. V shed 2 bases and J 0 bases; nucleotides not matched to a gene: 7. Looked up from germline, CDR1 is LNHNV and CDR2 is YYDKDF (reference sequence). Here the CDR3 reads CATSRFSGTGSTDTQYF. The CDR3 DNA reads TGTGCCACCAGCAGATTCTCCGGGACAGGCAGCACAGATACGCAGTATTTT.

The gene calls are TRBV10-3 and TRBJ2-2, with 9 positions matching TRBD1. Trimming removed 0 bases from V and 6 bases from J; junction bases left unmatched: 11. CDR1 and CDR2 (germline): ENHRY, SYGVKD. The CDR3 runs 18 residues. The CDR3 DNA is TGTGCCATCAGTGAGTCAGTGGCACGGGACAGGGCTTCCGGGGAGCTGTTTTTT. It translates to CAISESVARDRASGELFF.

This clonotype has a count of ten or more. The chain couples TRBV7-6 to TRBJ2-1, with D possibly matching TRBD2 (5 bases). The CDR3 runs 14 residues. V shed 3 bases and J shed 1 base, with 7 bases lying between them. In germline, CDR1 is SGHVS, CDR2 FNYEAQ. The CDR3 region has the DNA TGTGCCAGCAGCTTGGAGGTTTCCTACAATGAGCAGTTCTTC. This gives the protein CASSLEVSYNEQFF.